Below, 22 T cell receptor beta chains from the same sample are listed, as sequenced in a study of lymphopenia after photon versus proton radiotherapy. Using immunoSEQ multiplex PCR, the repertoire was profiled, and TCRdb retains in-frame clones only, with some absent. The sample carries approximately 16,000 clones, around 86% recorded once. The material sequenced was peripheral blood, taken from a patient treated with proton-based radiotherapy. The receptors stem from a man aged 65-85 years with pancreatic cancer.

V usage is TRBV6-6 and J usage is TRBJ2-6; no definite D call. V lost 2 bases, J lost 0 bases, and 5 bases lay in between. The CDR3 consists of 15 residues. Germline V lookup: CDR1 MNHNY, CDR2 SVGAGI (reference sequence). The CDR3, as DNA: TGTGCCAGCAGTTACGAGCCCTCTGGGGCCAACGTCCTGACTTTC. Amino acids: CASSYEPSGANVLTF.

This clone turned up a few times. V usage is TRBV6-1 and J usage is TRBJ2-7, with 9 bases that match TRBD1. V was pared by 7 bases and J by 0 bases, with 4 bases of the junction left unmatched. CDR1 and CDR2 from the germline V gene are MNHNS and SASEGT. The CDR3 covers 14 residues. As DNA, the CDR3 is TGTGCCAGCATTGACAGGGGGAACTCCTACGAGCAGTACTTC. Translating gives CASIDRGNSYEQYF.

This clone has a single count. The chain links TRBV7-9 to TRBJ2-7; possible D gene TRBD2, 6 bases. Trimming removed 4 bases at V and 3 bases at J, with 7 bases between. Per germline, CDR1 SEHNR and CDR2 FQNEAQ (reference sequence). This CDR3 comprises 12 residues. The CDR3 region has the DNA TGTGCCAGCAGCTGGGAGGACTACGAGCAGTACTTC. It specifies CASSWEDYEQYF.

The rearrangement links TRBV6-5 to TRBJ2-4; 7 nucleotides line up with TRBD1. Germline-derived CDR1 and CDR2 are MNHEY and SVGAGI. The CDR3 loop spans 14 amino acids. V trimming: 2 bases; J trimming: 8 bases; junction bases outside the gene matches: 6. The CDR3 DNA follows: TGTGCCAGCAGTTACCGGAGGCAGGGGGACATTCAGTACTTC. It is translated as CASSYRRQGDIQYF.

DNA of the CDR3: TGTGCCAGCAATAAGGGGGAGGCCGGGGCCAACGTCCTGACTTTC. Amino acid sequence: CASNKGEAGANVLTF. The chain links TRBV2 to TRBJ2-6; D may correspond to TRBD1 or TRBD2 (6 bases each). This CDR3 is 15 amino acids long. Deletions cut 7 bases from V and 4 bases from J, with 14 bases between. Germline loops: CDR1 SNHLY, CDR2 FYNNEI. The variable domain in full, with the rest retrieved from reference TRBV2 and TRBJ2-6, is EPEVTQTPSHQVTQMGQEVILRCVPISNHLYFYWYRQILGQKVEFLVSFYNNEISEKSEIFDDQFSVERPDGSNFTLKIRSTKLEDSAMYFCASNKGEAGANVLTFGAGSRLTVL.

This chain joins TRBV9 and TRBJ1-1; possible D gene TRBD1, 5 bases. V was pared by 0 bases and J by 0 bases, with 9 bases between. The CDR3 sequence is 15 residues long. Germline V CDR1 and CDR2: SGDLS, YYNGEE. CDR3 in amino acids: CASSVGSQVNTEAFF. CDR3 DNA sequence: TGTGCCAGCAGCGTAGGGTCACAGGTGAACACTGAAGCTTTCTTT.

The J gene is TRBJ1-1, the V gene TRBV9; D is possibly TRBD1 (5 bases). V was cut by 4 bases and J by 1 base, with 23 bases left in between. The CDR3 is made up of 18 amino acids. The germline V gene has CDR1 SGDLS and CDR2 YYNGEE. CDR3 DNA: TGTGCCAGCAGCATTCCCCCCGGGGCACCGAGGGGGAACACTGAAGCTTTCTTT. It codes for CASSIPPGAPRGNTEAFF.

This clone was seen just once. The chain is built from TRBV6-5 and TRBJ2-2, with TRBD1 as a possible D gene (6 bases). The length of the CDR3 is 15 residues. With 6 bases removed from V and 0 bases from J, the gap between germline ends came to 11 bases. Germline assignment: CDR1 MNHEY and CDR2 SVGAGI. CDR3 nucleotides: TGTGCCAGCAGAAACAGGGTCCCGAACACCGGGGAGCTGTTTTTT. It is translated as CASRNRVPNTGELFF.

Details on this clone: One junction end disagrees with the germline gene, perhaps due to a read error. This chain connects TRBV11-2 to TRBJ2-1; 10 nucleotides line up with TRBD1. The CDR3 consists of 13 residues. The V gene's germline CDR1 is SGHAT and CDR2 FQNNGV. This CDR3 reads CASSVGYRDRGLF. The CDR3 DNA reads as TGTGCCAGCAGCGTCGGATACCGGGACAGGGGACTCTTC.

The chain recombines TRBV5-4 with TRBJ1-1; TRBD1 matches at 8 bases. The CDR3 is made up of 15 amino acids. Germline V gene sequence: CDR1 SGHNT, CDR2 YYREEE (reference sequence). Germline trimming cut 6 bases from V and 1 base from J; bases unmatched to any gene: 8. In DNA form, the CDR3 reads TGTGCCAGCATGCGGGACAGGAATTGGAACACTGAAGCTTTCTTT. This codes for CASMRDRNWNTEAFF.

The CDR3 DNA sequence: TGTGCCAGCTCACCCCCGGGACTAGCGGGATCGAACACCGGGGAGCTGTTTTTT. This codes for CASSPPGLAGSNTGELFF. This chain uses TRBV18 with TRBJ2-2, with 13 bases that match TRBD2. V lost 3 bases, J lost 0 bases, and 4 bases stayed unmatched. CDR3 length: 18 amino acids. Germline V CDR1 and CDR2: KGHSH, LQKENI.

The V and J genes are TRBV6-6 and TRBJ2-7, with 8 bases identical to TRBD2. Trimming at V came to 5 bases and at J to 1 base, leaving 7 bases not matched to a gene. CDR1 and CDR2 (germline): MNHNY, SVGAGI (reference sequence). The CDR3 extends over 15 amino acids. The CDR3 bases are TGTGCCAGCAGTAGCGGGAGAACCCCATCCTACGAGCAGTACTTC. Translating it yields CASSSGRTPSYEQYF.

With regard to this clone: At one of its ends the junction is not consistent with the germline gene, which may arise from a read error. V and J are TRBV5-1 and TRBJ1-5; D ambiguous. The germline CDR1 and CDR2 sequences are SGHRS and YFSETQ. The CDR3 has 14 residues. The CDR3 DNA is TGCGCCAGCAGTTTGGGGTCGAGCAATCAGCCCCAGCATTTT. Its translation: CASSLGSSNQPQHF.

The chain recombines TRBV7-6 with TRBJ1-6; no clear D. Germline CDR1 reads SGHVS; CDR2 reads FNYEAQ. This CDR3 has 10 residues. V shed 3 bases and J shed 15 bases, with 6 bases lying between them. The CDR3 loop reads CASSLGDLHF. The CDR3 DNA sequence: TGTGCCAGCAGCTTGGGAGACCTCCACTTT.

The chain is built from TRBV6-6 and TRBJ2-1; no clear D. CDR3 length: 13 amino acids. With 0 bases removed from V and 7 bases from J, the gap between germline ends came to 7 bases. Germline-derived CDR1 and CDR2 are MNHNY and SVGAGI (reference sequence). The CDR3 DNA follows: TGTGCCAGCAGTTACTCGATGGAGAATGAGCAGTTCTTC. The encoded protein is CASSYSMENEQFF.

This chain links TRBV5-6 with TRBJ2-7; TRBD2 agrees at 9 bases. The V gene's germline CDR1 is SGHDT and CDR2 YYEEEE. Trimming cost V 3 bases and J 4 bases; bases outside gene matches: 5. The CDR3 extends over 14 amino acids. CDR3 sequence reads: CASSSGLAGYEQYF. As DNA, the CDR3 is TGTGCCAGCAGCTCTGGCCTAGCGGGATACGAGCAGTACTTC.

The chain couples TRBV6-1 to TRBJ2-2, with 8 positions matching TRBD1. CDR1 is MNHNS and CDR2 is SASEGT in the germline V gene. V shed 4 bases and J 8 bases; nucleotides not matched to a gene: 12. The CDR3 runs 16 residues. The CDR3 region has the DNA TGTGCCAGCAGTGTTTTCGGGACAGGTTTAGAGGGGGAGCTGTTTTTT. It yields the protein CASSVFGTGLEGELFF.

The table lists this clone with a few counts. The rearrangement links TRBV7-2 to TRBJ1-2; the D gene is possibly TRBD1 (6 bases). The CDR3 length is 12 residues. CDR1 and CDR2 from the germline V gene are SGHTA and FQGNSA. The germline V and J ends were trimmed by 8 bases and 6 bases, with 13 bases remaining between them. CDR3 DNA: TGTGCCAGCGGAATGAGGGGGGATGGCTACACCTTC. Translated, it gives CASGMRGDGYTF. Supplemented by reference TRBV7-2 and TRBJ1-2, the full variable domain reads GAGVSQSPSNKVTEKGKDVELRCDPISGHTALYWYRQSLGQGLEFLIYFQGNSAPDKSGLPSDRFSAERTGGSVSTLTIQRTQQEDSAVYLCASGMRGDGYTFGSGTRLTVV.

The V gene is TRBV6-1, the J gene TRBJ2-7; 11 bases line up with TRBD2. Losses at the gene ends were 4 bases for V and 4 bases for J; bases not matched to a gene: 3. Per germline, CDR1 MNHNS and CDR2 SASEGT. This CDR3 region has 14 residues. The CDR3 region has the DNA TGTGCCAGCAGTGGCACTAGCGGGGGTTACGAGCAGTACTTC. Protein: CASSGTSGGYEQYF.

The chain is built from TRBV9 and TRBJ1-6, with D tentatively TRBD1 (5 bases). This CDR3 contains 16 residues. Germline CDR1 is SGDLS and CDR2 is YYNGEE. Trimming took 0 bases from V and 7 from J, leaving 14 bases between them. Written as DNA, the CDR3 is TGTGCCAGCAGCGTAGACCCTGGGGGAAGGAATTCACCCCTCCACTTT. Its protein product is CASSVDPGGRNSPLHF.

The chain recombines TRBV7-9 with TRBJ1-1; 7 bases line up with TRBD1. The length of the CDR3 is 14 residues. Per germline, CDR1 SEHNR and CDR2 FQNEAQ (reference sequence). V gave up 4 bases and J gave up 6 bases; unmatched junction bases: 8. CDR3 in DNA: TGTGCCAGCAGCTCCGGGACAGTTGCAGCTGAAGCTTTCTTT. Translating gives CASSSGTVAAEAFF.

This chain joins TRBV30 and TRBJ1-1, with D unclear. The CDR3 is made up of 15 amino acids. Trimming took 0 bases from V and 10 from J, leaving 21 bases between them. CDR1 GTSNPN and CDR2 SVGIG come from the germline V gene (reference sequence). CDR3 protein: CAWSVPKQSLRVAFF. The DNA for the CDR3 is TGTGCCTGGAGTGTACCGAAACAGTCCCTAAGAGTAGCTTTCTTT.